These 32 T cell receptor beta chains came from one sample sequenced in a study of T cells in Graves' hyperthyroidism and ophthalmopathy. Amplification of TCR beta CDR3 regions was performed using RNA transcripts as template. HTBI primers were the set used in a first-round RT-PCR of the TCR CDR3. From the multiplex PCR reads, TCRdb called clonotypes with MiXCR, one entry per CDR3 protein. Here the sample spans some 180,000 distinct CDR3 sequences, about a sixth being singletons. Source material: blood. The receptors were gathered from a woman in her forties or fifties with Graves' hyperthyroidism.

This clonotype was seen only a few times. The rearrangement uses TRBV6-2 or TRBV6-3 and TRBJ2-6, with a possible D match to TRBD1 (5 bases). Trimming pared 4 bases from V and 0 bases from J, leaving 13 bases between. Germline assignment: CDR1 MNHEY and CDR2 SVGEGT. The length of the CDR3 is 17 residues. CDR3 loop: CASSLTVSTSGANVLTF. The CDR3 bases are TGTGCCAGCAGTTTGACAGTATCCACCTCTGGGGCCAACGTCCTGACTTTC.

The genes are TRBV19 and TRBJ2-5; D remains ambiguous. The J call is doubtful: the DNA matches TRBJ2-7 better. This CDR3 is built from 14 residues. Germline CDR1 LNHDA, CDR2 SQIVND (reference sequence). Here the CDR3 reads CASSIDPYSYEQYF. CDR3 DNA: TGTGCCAGTAGTATAGATCCGTACAGCTACGAGCAGTACTTC.

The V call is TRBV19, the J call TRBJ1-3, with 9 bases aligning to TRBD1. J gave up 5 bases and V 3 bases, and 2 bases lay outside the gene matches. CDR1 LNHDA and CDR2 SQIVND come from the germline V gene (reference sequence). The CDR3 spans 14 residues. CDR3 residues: CASSITGGRNTIYF. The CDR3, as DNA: TGTGCCAGTAGTATCACAGGGGGCAGAAACACCATATATTTT.

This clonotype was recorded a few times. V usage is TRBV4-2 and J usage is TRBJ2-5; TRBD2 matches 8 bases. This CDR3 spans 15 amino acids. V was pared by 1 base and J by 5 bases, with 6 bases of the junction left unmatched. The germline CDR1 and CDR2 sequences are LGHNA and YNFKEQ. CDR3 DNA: TGTGCCAGCAGCCAAGCGGGAGGGCGCGGTGAGACCCAGTACTTC. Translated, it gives CASSQAGGRGETQYF.

CDR3 in amino acids: CSARGKGNYGYTF. The CDR3, as DNA: TGCAGTGCTAGGGGAAAGGGGAACTATGGCTACACCTTC. The chain employs TRBV20-1 and TRBJ1-2; maybe TRBD1 (5 bases). Trimming took 3 bases from V and 2 from J, leaving 10 bases between them. The CDR3 has 13 residues. CDR1 DFQATT and CDR2 SNEGSKA come from the germline V gene (reference sequence).

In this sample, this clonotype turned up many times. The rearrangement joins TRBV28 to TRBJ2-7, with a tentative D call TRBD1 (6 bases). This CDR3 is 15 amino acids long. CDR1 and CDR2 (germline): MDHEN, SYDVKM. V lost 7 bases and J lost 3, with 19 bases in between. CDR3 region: CASMGAGTIDYEQYF. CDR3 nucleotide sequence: TGTGCCAGCATGGGGGCCGGGACAATTGACTACGAGCAGTACTTC.

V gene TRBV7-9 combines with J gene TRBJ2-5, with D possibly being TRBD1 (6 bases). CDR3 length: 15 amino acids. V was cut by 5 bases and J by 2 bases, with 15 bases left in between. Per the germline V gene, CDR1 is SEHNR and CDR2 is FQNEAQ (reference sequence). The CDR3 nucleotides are TGTGCCAGCAGCCCCCCGAGGACAGTTCAAGAGACCCAGTACTTC. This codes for CASSPPRTVQETQYF.

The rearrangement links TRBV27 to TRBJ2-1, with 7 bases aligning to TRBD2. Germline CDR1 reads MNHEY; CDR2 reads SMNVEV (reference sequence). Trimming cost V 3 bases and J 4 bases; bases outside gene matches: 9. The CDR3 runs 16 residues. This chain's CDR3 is CASSFNLRREYNEQFF. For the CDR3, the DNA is TGTGCCAGCAGTTTCAATCTACGGCGGGAGTACAATGAGCAGTTCTTC.

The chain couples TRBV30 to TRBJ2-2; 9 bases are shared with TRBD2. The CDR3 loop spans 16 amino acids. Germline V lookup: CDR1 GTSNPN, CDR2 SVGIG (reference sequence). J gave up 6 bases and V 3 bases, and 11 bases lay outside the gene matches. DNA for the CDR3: TGTGCCTGGAGCGTCGGGCTAGCGGGACCCTCCGGGGAGCTGTTTTTT. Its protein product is CAWSVGLAGPSGELFF.

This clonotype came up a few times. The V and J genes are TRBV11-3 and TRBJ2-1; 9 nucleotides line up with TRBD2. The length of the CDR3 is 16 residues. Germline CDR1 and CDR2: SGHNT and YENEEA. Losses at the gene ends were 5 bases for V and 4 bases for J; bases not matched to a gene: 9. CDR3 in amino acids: CASSLGLASKYNEQFF. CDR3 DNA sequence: TGTGCCAGCAGCCTAGGACTAGCGTCGAAGTACAATGAGCAGTTCTTC.

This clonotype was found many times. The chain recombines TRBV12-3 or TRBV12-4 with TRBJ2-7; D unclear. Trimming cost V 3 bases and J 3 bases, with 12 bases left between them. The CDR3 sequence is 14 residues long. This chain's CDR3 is CASSFRRNRYEQYF. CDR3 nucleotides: TGTGCCAGCAGTTTCCGCAGGAACCGCTACGAGCAGTACTTC.

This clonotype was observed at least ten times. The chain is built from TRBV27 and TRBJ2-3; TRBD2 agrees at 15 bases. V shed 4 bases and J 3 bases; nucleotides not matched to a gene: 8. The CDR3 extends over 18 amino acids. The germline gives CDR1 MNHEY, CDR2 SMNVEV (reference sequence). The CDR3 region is CASSSRTSGRASTDTQYF. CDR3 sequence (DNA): TGTGCCAGCAGTTCAAGGACTAGCGGGAGGGCCTCTACAGATACGCAGTATTTT.

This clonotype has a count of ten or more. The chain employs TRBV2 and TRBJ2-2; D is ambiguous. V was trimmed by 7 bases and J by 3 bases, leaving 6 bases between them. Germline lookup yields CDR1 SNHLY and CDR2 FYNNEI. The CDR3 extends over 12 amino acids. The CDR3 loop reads CASTEDTGELFF. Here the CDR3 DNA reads TGTGCCAGCACCGAGGACACCGGGGAGCTGTTTTTT.

The CDR3 region has the DNA TGTGCCAGCAGTTTCGTCGCCGGGGCTCTGGGAGCTTTCTTT. It codes for CASSFVAGALGAFF. The V call is TRBV12-3 or TRBV12-4, the J call TRBJ1-1; TRBD1 is a possible D gene (5 bases). Trimming left V 3 bases short and J 10 bases short, with 18 bases between. CDR3 size: 14 residues.

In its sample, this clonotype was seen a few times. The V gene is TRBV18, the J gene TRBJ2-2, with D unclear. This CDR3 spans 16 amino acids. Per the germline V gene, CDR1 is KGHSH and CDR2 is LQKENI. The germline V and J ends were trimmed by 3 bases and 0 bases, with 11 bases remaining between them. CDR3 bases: TGTGCCAGCTCACCCCGGGTCGGAGCGAACACCGGGGAGCTGTTTTTT. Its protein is CASSPRVGANTGELFF.

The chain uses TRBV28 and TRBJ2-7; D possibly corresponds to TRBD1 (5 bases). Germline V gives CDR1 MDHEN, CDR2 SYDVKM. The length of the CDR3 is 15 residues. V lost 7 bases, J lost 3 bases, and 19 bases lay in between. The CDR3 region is CASKVPGRANYEQYF. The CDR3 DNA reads TGTGCCAGCAAAGTTCCAGGCAGGGCGAACTACGAGCAGTACTTC.

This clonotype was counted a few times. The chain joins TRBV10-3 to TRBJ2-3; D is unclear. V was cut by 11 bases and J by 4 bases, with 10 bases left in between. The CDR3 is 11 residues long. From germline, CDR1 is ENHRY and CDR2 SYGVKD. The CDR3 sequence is CALGSPDTQYF. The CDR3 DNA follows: TGTGCCCTCGGTTCTCCAGATACGCAGTATTTT.

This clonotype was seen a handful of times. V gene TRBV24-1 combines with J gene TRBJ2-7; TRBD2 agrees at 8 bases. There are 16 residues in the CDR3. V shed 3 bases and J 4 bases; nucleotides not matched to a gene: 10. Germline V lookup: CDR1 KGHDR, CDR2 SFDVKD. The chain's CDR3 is CATSDVSTSGKYEQYF. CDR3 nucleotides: TGTGCCACCAGTGATGTGAGTACTAGCGGAAAATACGAGCAGTACTTC.

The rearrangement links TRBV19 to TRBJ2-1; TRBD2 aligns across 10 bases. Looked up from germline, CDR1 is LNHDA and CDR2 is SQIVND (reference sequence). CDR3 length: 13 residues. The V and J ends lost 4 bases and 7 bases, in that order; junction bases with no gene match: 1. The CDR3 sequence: CASSTLAGNEQFF. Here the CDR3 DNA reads TGTGCCAGTAGTACACTAGCGGGAAATGAGCAGTTCTTC.

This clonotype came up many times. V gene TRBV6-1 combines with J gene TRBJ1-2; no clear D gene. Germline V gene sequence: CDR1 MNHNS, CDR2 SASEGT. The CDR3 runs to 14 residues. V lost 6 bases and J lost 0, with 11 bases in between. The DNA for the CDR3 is TGTGCCAGCAGCTCACCTAAAGCTAACTATGGCTACACCTTC. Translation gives CASSSPKANYGYTF.

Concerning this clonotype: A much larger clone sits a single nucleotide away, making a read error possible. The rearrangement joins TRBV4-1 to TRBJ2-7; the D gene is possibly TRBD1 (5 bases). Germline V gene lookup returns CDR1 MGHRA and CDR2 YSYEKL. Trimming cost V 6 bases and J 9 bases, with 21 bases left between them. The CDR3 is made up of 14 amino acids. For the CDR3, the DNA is TGCGCCAGCAGAAAGGTCACAGGTTTCAACGGGCAGTACTTC. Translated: CASRKVTGFNGQYF.

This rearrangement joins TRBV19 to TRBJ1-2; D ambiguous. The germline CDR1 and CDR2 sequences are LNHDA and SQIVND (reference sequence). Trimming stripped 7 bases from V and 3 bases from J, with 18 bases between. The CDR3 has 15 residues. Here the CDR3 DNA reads TGTGCCAGTACCAAACCAGGAGCGGGGTACTATGGCTACACCTTC. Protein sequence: CASTKPGAGYYGYTF.

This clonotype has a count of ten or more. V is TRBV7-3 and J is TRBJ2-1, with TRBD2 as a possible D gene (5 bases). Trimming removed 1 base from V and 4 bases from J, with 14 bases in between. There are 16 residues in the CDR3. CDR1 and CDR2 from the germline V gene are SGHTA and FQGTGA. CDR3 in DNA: TGTGCCAGCAGCTTAAGGTCAGGTGGCGGGTACAATGAGCAGTTCTTC. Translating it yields CASSLRSGGGYNEQFF. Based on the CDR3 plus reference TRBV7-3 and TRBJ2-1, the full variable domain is GAGVSQTPSNKVTEKGKYVELRCDPISGHTALYWYRQSLGQGPEFLIYFQGTGAADDSGLPNDRFFAVRPEGSVSTLKIQRTERGDSAVYLCASSLRSGGGYNEQFFGPGTRLTVL.

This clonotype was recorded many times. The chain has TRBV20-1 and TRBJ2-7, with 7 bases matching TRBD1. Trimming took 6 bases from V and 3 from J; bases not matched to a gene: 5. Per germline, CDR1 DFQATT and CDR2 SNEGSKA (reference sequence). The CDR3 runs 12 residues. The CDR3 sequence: CSATGKIYEQYF. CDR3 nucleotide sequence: TGCAGTGCGACAGGGAAAATCTACGAGCAGTACTTC.

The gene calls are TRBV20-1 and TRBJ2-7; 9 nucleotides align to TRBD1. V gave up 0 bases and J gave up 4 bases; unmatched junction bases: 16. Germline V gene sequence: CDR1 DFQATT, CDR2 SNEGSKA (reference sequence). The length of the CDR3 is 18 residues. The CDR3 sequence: CSARDPTTGQGIGYEQYF. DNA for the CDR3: TGCAGTGCTAGAGACCCCACTACGGGACAGGGAATAGGTTACGAGCAGTACTTC.

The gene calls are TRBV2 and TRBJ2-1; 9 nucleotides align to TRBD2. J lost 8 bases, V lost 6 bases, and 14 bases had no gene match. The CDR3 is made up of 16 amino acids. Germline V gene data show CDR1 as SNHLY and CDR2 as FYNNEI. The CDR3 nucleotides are TGTGCCAGCAGCCGACTAGCGGCCCAGAGGGACCATGAGCAGTTCTTC. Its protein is CASSRLAAQRDHEQFF.

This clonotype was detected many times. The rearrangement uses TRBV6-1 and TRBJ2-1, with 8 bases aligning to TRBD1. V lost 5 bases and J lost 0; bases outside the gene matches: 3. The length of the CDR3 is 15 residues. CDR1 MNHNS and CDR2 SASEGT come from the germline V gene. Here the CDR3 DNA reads TGTGCCAGCAGTTCAACAGGGGGCTCCTACAATGAGCAGTTCTTC. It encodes CASSSTGGSYNEQFF.

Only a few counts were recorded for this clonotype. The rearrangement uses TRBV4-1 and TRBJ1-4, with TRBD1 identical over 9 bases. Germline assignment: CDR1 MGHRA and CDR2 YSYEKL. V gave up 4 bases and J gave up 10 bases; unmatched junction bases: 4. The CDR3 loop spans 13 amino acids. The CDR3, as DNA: TGCGCCAGCAGCCGGATGACAGGGGGAAAACTGTTTTTT. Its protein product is CASSRMTGGKLFF.

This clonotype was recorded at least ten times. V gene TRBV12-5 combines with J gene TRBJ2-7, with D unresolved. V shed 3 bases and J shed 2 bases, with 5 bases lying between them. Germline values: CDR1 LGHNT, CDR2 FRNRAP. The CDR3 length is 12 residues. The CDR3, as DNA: TGTGCTAGTGGTTTAGAGGCCTACGAGCAGTACTTC. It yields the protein CASGLEAYEQYF.

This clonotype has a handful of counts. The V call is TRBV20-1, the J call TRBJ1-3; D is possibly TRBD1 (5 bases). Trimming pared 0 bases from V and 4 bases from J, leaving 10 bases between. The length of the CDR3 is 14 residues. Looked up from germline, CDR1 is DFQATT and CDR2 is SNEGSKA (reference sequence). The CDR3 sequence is CSARDTGLGNTIYF. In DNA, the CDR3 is TGCAGTGCTAGAGATACAGGTTTAGGAAACACCATATATTTT.

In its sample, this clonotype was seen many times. The CDR3 here is CASSIGTGRWGTEAFF. The CDR3 DNA is TGTGCCAGCAGCATCGGGACAGGGAGGTGGGGAACTGAAGCTTTCTTT. The chain carries TRBV11-1 and TRBJ1-1, with 9 bases matching TRBD1. V shed 5 bases, J shed 5 bases, and the junction held 12 bases outside the gene matches. The CDR3 length is 16 residues. Germline CDR1 SGHAT, CDR2 FQDESV (reference sequence). Together with reference TRBV11-1 and TRBJ1-1, the CDR3 gives the full variable domain: EAEVAQSPRYKITEKSQAVAFWCDPISGHATLYWYRQILGQGPELLVQFQDESVVDDSQLPKDRFSAERLKGVDSTLKIQPAELGDSAMYLCASSIGTGRWGTEAFFGQGTRLTVV.

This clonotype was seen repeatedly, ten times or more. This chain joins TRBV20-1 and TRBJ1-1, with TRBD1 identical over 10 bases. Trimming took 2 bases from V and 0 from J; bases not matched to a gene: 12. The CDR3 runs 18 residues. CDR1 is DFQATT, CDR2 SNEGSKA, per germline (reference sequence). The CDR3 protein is CSARQGQGRTRMNTEAFF. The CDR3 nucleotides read TGCAGTGCTAGACAGGGACAGGGGCGAACCCGAATGAACACTGAAGCTTTCTTT.